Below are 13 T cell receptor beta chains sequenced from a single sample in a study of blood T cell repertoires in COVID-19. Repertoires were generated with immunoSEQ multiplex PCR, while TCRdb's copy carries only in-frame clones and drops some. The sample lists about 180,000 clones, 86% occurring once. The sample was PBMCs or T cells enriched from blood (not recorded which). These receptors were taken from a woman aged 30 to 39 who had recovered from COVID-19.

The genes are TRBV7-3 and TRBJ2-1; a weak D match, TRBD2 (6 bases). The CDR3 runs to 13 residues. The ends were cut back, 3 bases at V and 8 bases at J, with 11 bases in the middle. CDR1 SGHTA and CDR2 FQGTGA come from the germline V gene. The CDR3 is CASSLWREDEQFF. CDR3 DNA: TGTGCCAGCAGCTTGTGGCGGGAAGATGAGCAGTTCTTC.

The CDR3 nucleotides are TGTGCCAGTAGTACGGACTCCCGGGAGCAGTTCTTC. Its protein product is CASSTDSREQFF. The gene calls are TRBV19 and TRBJ2-1, with D possibly being TRBD2 (5 bases). The CDR3 is made up of 12 amino acids. V lost 4 bases, J lost 10 bases, and 11 bases lay in between. The germline CDR1 and CDR2 sequences are LNHDA and SQIVND (reference sequence).

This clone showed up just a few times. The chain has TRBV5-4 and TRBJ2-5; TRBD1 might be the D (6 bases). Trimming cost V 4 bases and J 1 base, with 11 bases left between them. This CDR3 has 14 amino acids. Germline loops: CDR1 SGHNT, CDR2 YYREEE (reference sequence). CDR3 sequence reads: CASSTGQRQETQYF. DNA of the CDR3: TGTGCCAGCAGCACTGGACAGCGCCAAGAGACCCAGTACTTC.

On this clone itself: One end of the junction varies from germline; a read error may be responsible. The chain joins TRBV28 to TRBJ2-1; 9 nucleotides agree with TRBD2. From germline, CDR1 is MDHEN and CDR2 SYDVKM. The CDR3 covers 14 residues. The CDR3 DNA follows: TGTGCCAGCAGTGGCGGGAGGGCCTATAATGAGCAGTTCTTC. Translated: CASSGGRAYNEQFF.

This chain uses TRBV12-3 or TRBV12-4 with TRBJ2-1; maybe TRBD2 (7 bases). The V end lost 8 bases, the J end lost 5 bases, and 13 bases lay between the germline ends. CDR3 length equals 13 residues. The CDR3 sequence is CASLQGGDNEQFF. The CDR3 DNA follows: TGTGCCAGCCTCCAAGGGGGGGACAATGAGCAGTTCTTC.

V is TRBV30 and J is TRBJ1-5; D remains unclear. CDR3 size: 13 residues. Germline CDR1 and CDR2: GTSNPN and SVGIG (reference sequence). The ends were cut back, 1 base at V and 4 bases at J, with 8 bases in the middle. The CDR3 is CAWSGGSNQPQHF. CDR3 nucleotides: TGTGCCTGGAGTGGAGGGAGTAATCAGCCCCAGCATTTT.

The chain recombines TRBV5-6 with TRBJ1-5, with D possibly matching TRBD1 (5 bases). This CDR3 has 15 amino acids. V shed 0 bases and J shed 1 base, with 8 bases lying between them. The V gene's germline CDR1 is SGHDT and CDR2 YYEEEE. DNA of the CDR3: TGTGCCAGCAGCTTGGGGGGCGTGAGCAATCAGCCCCAGCATTTT. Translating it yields CASSLGGVSNQPQHF. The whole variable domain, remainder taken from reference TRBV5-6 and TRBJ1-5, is DAGVTQSPTHLIKTRGQQVTLRCSPKSGHDTVSWYQQALGQGPQFIFQYYEEEERQRGNFPDRFSGHQFPNYSSELNVNALLLGDSALYLCASSLGGVSNQPQHFGDGTRLSIL.

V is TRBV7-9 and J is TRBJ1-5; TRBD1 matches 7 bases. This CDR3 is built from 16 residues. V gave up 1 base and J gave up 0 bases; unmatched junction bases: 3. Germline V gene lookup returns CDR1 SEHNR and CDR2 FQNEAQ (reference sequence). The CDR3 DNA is TGTGCCAGCAGCTTAGGACAGGGAAGTAGCAATCAGCCCCAGCATTTT. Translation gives CASSLGQGSSNQPQHF. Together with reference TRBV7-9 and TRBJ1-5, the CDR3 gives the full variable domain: DTGVSQNPRHKITKRGQNVTFRCDPISEHNRLYWYRQTLGQGPEFLTYFQNEAQLEKSRLLSDRFSAERPKGSFSTLEIQRTEQGDSAMYLCASSLGQGSSNQPQHFGDGTRLSIL.

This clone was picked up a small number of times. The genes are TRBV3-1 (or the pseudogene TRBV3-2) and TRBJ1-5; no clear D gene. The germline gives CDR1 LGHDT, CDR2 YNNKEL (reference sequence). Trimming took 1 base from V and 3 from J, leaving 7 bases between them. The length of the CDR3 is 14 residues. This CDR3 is CASSQVANNQPQHF. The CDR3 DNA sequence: TGTGCCAGCAGCCAAGTGGCCAACAATCAGCCCCAGCATTTT.

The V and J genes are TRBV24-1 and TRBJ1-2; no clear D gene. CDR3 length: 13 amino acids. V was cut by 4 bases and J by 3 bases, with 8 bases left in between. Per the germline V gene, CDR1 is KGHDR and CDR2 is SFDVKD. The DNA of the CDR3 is TGTGCCACCAGTGAGTCACAGCACTATGGCTACACCTTC. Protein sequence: CATSESQHYGYTF.

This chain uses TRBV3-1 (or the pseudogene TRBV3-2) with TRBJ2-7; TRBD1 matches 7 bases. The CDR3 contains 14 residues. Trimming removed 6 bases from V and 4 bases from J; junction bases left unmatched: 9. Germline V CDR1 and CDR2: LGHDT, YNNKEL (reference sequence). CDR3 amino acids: CASSRPGQSYEQYF. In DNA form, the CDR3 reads TGTGCCAGCAGTCGTCCGGGACAGTCTTACGAGCAGTACTTC.

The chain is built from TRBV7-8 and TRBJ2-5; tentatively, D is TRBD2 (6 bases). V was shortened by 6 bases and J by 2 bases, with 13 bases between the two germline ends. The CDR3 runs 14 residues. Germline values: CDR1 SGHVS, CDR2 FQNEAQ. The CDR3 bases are TGTGCCAGCAGTCTGGAGGCGGGACAAGAGACCCAGTACTTC. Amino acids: CASSLEAGQETQYF.

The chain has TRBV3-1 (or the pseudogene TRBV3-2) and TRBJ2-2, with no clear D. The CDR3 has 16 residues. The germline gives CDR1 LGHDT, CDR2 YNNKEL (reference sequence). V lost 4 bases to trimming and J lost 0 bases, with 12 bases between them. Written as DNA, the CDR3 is TGTGCCAGCAGCCCGCCGGTCTCCACGAACACCGGGGAGCTGTTTTTT. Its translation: CASSPPVSTNTGELFF.